This T cell receptor beta chain was sequenced for a study of lymphopenia after photon versus proton radiotherapy. Points from the study as a whole: In patients who died, overall survival fell as post-nadir TCR diversity dropped more. After the lymphocyte nadir, photon-treated repertoires showed oligoclonal expansion, especially of CD8+ Temra cells.

V lost 5 bases, J lost 3 bases, and 8 bases lay in between. Germline CDR1 reads SGHKS; CDR2 reads YYEKEE (reference sequence). The CDR3 length is 12 residues. To note about this clone: What it binds is not known.

The assay was immunoSEQ multiplex PCR, and TCRdb's table has in-frame clones only and misses some. The sample has 50,000 or so clones; around 90% are singletons. The sequencing used peripheral blood, collected from a patient treated with photon-based radiotherapy. This clonotype originated in a woman aged 40 to 49 with cholangiocarcinoma. V gene TRBV5-5 combines with J gene TRBJ1-2; D remains unclear. CDR3 coding DNA: TGTGCCAGCAGAGGGCAGGACTATGGCTACACCTTC. Translation gives CASRGQDYGYTF.